The next 23 T cell receptor beta chains were all read from a single sample in a study of CD4 T cells in relation to SARS-CoV-2 and coronaviruses. No antigen has been assigned to these receptors. TCRdb's copy holds only in-frame clones and misses some; the assay was immunoSEQ multiplex PCR. The data contain about 41,000 clones, approximately 81% of them singletons. The source material was naive CD4+ T cells from PBMCs, cultured in vitro. Noted subset: naive CD4+ T cells isolated by negative enrichment. The receptor set was obtained from an adult with COVID-19.

This clone was counted only a few times. This chain connects TRBV7-9 to TRBJ1-2, with TRBD1 identical over 7 bases. The junction had 6 bases not matched to a gene; V was cut back by 5 bases and J by 6 bases. The germline V gene encodes CDR1 SEHNR and CDR2 FQNEAQ (reference sequence). CDR3 length equals 13 residues. The DNA for the CDR3 is TGTGCCAGCAGCCCCAGACAGGGCAATGGCTACACCTTC. Protein: CASSPRQGNGYTF.

In this sample, this clone turned up once. The chain employs TRBV5-1 and TRBJ2-5, with D perhaps given as TRBD1 or TRBD2 (6 bases each). The CDR3 is 16 residues long. CDR1 is SGHRS and CDR2 is YFSETQ in the germline V gene. The V end was cut by 4 bases, the J end by 5 bases, with 21 bases between. This CDR3 reads CASSAGGQQGGETQYF. The CDR3, as DNA: TGCGCCAGCAGCGCCGGGGGCCAACAAGGGGGGGAGACCCAGTACTTC.

V usage is TRBV3-1 (or the pseudogene TRBV3-2) and J usage is TRBJ2-3; no definite D call. This CDR3 comprises 12 residues. CDR1 is LGHDT and CDR2 is YNNKEL in the germline V gene (reference sequence). Trimming removed 6 bases at V and 2 bases at J, with 6 bases between. In nucleotides, the CDR3 is TGTGCCAGCAGTTTAATCACAGATACGCAGTATTTT. This codes for CASSLITDTQYF.

This sequence joins TRBV6-2 or TRBV6-3 and TRBJ2-7; a weak D match, TRBD2 (5 bases). V was pared by 2 bases and J by 0 bases, with 8 bases between. CDR3 length equals 14 residues. Germline V lookup: CDR1 MNHEY, CDR2 SVGEGT. The CDR3 nucleotides read TGTGCCAGCAGTTACGGGGAGAGCTCCTACGAGCAGTACTTC. It yields the protein CASSYGESSYEQYF.

The V gene is TRBV9, the J gene TRBJ2-7; TRBD2 might be the D (6 bases). Germline CDR1 and CDR2: SGDLS and YYNGEE. The CDR3 runs to 15 residues. V lost 1 base and J lost 0, with 11 bases in between. The CDR3 DNA follows: TGTGCCAGCAGCGTACTCGCGGGACCCTCCTACGAGCAGTACTTC. Protein: CASSVLAGPSYEQYF.

J is TRBJ2-3 and V is TRBV5-6; D tentatively reads TRBD1 or TRBD2 (5 bases each). V dropped 4 bases and J dropped 1 base, with 10 bases sitting between them. The V gene's germline CDR1 is SGHDT and CDR2 YYEEEE. The CDR3 length is 14 residues. The DNA of the CDR3 is TGTGCCAGCAGCGTGGGACGGCGCACAGATACGCAGTATTTT. This encodes CASSVGRRTDTQYF.

The chain recombines TRBV19 with TRBJ2-7, with TRBD1 identical over 7 bases. Germline V lookup: CDR1 LNHDA, CDR2 SQIVND (reference sequence). This CDR3 has 15 residues. The V gene end was trimmed by 4 bases and the J gene end by 2 bases; junction bases not matched to a gene: 8. The CDR3: CASSRISGQPYEQYF. The CDR3 DNA is TGTGCCAGTAGTAGGATCTCGGGACAGCCCTACGAGCAGTACTTC.

This clone appeared a single time. V usage is TRBV7-2 and J usage is TRBJ2-1; the D is unclear. CDR1 is SGHTA, CDR2 FQGNSA, per germline. This CDR3 has 12 amino acids. V was cut by 2 bases and J by 7 bases, with 6 bases left in between. In DNA, the CDR3 is TGTGCCAGCAGCTTAAGCGTTAATGAGCAGTTCTTC. This translates into CASSLSVNEQFF.

The genes are TRBV28 and TRBJ1-5, with TRBD1 as a possible D gene (5 bases). CDR3 length: 14 amino acids. CDR1 and CDR2 (germline): MDHEN, SYDVKM. Trimming shortened V by 6 bases and J by 3 bases, and 12 bases separated the two germline ends. The CDR3 nucleotides are TGTGCCAGCAGACCCCAGGGATACAATCAGCCCCAGCATTTT. It specifies CASRPQGYNQPQHF.

The J gene is TRBJ2-7, the V gene TRBV5-5; 8 bases are shared with TRBD1. CDR3 size: 14 residues. Trimming took 3 bases from V and 2 from J; bases not matched to a gene: 4. The germline V gene encodes CDR1 SGHKS and CDR2 YYEKEE (reference sequence). The CDR3 loop reads CASSSGQGTYEQYF. The CDR3 DNA reads TGTGCCAGCAGCTCCGGACAGGGAACCTACGAGCAGTACTTC.

The chain has TRBV18 and TRBJ2-2; D may be TRBD1 (6 bases). Germline CDR1 is KGHSH and CDR2 is LQKENI. CDR3 length: 17 residues. The V end was cut by 4 bases, the J end by 5 bases, with 20 bases between. This chain's CDR3 is CASSRYRDGSSTGELFF. The DNA of the CDR3 is TGTGCCAGCTCACGATACAGGGACGGCTCGAGTACCGGGGAGCTGTTTTTT.

This clone was observed a handful of times. The chain joins TRBV5-4 to TRBJ1-2, with 7 positions matching TRBD1. V trimming: 3 bases; J trimming: 3 bases; junction bases outside the gene matches: 8. Germline CDR1 reads SGHNT; CDR2 reads YYREEE (reference sequence). CDR3 length: 15 amino acids. The CDR3 sequence: CASSSPDRADYGYTF. The CDR3 DNA is TGTGCCAGCAGCTCTCCCGACAGGGCTGACTATGGCTACACCTTC.

CDR3 protein: CASSIGQSRSYGYTF. The CDR3, as DNA: TGTGCCAGCAGCATTGGACAGAGTAGATCTTATGGCTACACCTTC. V gene TRBV21-1 combines with J gene TRBJ1-2; the D segment call TRBD1 is taken from the table without a DNA check. TRBV21-1 is designated a pseudogene. The CDR3 length is 15 residues.

This chain uses TRBV4-1 with TRBJ2-4, with TRBD2 as a possible D gene (6 bases). V was cut by 2 bases and J by 1 base, with 12 bases left in between. The germline CDR1 and CDR2 sequences are MGHRA and YSYEKL. CDR3 size: 16 residues. CDR3 in DNA: TGCGCCAGCAGCCAAAGGATGGGACTCGCCAAAAACATTCAGTACTTC. Translated, it gives CASSQRMGLAKNIQYF.

The CDR3 region has the DNA TGTGCCAGCAGCTCAGGAAGGGGACTAGTCTCCTACAATGAGCAGTTCTTC. The encoded protein is CASSSGRGLVSYNEQFF. J is TRBJ2-1 and V is TRBV7-3, with 8 positions matching TRBD2. CDR1 and CDR2 from the germline V gene are SGHTA and FQGTGA. This CDR3 comprises 17 residues. Trimming cost V 4 bases and J 0 bases; bases outside gene matches: 8.

The V gene is TRBV21-1, the J gene TRBJ1-1. TRBV21-1 is a pseudogene locus. The CDR3 runs to 19 residues. The CDR3 sequence is CASSKVLRGGFDSNTEAFF. In DNA, the CDR3 is TGTGCCAGCAGCAAGGTTCTCCGAGGTGGATTCGACTCGAACACTGAAGCTTTCTTT.

This clone was recorded only once. This chain links TRBV7-3 with TRBJ1-1; 9 bases are shared with TRBD1. The CDR3 is 14 amino acids. CDR1 and CDR2 from the germline V gene are SGHTA and FQGTGA. Trimming removed 5 bases from V and 6 bases from J; junction bases left unmatched: 7. The CDR3 DNA is TGTGCCAGCAGCAGACAGGGGGGAATTTCTGAAGCTTTCTTT. Its protein is CASSRQGGISEAFF.

This chain joins TRBV7-8 and TRBJ2-1; 10 positions match TRBD2. The J segment lost 7 bases and the V segment lost 1 base, leaving 7 bases of the junction unmatched. Per the germline V gene, CDR1 is SGHVS and CDR2 is FQNEAQ. CDR3 size: 16 residues. CDR3 residues: CASSLGLAGLGNEQFF. As DNA, the CDR3 is TGTGCCAGCAGCTTAGGACTAGCGGGCCTGGGGAATGAGCAGTTCTTC.

This rearrangement joins TRBV19 to TRBJ2-3, with 7 bases lining up with TRBD2. Germline V lookup: CDR1 LNHDA, CDR2 SQIVND (reference sequence). Losses at the gene ends were 6 bases for V and 5 bases for J; bases not matched to a gene: 8. This CDR3 is 14 amino acids long. CDR3 coding DNA: TGTGCCAGTAGCAGACTAGCCATTGGAGATACGCAGTATTTT. Amino acid sequence: CASSRLAIGDTQYF.

The V call is TRBV30, the J call TRBJ2-1, with D uncertain. Germline-derived CDR1 and CDR2 are GTSNPN and SVGIG (reference sequence). The CDR3 has 13 residues. Trimming cost V 4 bases and J 2 bases, with 9 bases left between them. The CDR3 region is CAWTGLAYNEQFF. The CDR3 DNA reads as TGTGCCTGGACGGGCCTGGCCTACAATGAGCAGTTCTTC.

This rearrangement joins TRBV7-8 to TRBJ1-5; 8 nucleotides match TRBD1. The V gene's germline CDR1 is SGHVS and CDR2 FQNEAQ. The CDR3 totals 15 residues. V shed 5 bases and J 7 bases; nucleotides not matched to a gene: 10. CDR3 DNA sequence: TGTGCCAGCAGCCCTAGACAGGGGTTAAACCAGCCCCAGCATTTT. Its translation is CASSPRQGLNQPQHF.

J is TRBJ2-7 and V is TRBV18, with 8 bases matching TRBD1. Losses at the gene ends were 3 bases for V and 0 bases for J; bases not matched to a gene: 10. The CDR3 contains 17 residues. Germline V gene data show CDR1 as KGHSH and CDR2 as LQKENI. The CDR3 sequence: CASSPNLGQGSSYEQYF. Here the CDR3 DNA reads TGTGCCAGCTCACCTAACCTCGGACAGGGCAGCTCCTACGAGCAGTACTTC.

The chain links TRBV12-3 or TRBV12-4 to TRBJ2-4; 7 bases match TRBD2. Germline trimming cut 1 base from V and 9 bases from J; bases unmatched to any gene: 0. This CDR3 has 12 residues. CDR3 bases: TGTGCCAGCAGTTTAGGGGGGGGCATTCAGTACTTC. Translating it yields CASSLGGGIQYF.